This T cell receptor (beta chain) was documented in a study of CD8+ T cells in alopecia areata. It was cDNA, reverse transcribed from extracted RNA, that served as the sequencing template. The protocol was immunoSEQ multiplex PCR, while the TCRdb copy is restricted to in-frame clones and leaves out a portion. Of approximately 100,000 clones in the sample, roughly three fifths were seen once. Indicated treatment: oral pan-JAK inhibitor, 5-10 mg twice daily. Per germline, CDR1 SGHAT and CDR2 FQNNGV. This CDR3 has 14 amino acids. Trimming shortened V by 5 bases and J by 0 bases, and 10 bases separated the two germline ends. This clone occurred a few times.

The rearrangement joins TRBV11-2 to TRBJ1-1, with D unresolved. The clonotype comes from a human donor with alopecia areata. This material consisted of CD8+ T cells sorted from blood, taken at approximately week 60, from a patient treated with tofacitinib. CDR3 coding DNA: TGTGCCAGCAGCCCCGGGTACTTGAACACTGAAGCTTTCTTT. The encoded protein is CASSPGYLNTEAFF.